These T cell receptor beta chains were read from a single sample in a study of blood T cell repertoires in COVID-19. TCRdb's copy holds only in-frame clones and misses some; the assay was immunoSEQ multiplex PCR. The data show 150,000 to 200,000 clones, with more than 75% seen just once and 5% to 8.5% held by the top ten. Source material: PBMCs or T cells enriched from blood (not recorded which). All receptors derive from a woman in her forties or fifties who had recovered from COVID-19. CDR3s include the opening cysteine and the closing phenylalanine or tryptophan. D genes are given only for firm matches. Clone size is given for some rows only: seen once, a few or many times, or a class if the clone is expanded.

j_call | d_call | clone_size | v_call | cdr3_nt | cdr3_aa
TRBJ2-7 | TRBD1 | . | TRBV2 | TGTGCCAGCAGCGGACAGGTCTCCTACGAGCAGTACTTC | CASSGQVSYEQYF
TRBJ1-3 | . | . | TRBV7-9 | TGTGCCAGCAGCTTTCCAGGCTCTGGAAACACCATATATTTT | CASSFPGSGNTIYF
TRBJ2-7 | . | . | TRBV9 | TGTGCCAGCAGCGTAGGCCAGGGGGGATCCCTTTACGAGCAGTACTTC | CASSVGQGGSLYEQYF
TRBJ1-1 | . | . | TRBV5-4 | TGTGCCAGCAGCTTGGCCGGAGGGGTGAACACTGAAGCTTTCTTT | CASSLAGGVNTEAFF
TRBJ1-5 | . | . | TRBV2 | TGTGCCAGCAGTGACGAGCGGGGGGCAGACATAGGCAATCAGCCCCAGCATTTT | CASSDERGADIGNQPQHF
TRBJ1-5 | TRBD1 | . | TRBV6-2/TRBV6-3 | TGTGCCAGCAGTAAACAGACAGGGCCGAATCATTTT | CASSKQTGPNHF
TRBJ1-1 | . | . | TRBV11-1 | TGTGCCAGCAGGACTGCAGAGAACACTGAAGCTTTCTTT | CASRTAENTEAFF
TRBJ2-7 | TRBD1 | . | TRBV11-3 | TGTGCCAGCAGCCCCAGGGACAGGGTAAAGTACGAGCAGTACTTC | CASSPRDRVKYEQYF
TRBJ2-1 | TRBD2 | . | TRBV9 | TGTGCCAGCAGTAGCGGGGGGGTATACAATGAGCAGTTCTTC | CASSSGGVYNEQFF
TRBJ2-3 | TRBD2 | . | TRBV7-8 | TGTGCCAGCAGCTTAGCCCTTAGCGGGGCGAGCACAGATACGCAGTATTTT | CASSLALSGASTDTQYF
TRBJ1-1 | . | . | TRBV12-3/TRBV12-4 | TGTGCCAGCACTCAGGGGAACACTGAAGCTTTCTTT | CASTQGNTEAFF
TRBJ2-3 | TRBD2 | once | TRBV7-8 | TGTGCCAGCAGCTTAGAAGCGATGAGCGGGGGAAGCACAGATACGCAGTATTTT | CASSLEAMSGGSTDTQYF
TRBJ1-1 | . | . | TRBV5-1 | TGCGCCAGCAGCCCCTCGACTGCGGAAGCTTTCTTT | CASSPSTAEAFF
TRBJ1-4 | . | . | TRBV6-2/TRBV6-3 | TGTGCCAGCAGTTACTCGGAGGGATATAATGAAAAACTGTTTTTT | CASSYSEGYNEKLFF
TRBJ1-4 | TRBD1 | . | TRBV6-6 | TGTGCCAGCAGTTCATTTGGGACAGGGGATGAAAAACTGTTTTTT | CASSSFGTGDEKLFF
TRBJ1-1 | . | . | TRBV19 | TGTGCCTCACTCCAGGGTGGCACTGAAGCTTTCTTT | CASLQGGTEAFF
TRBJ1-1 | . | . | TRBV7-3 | TGTGCCAGCAGCCCGGGACTACGGAGCACTGAAGCTTTCTTT | CASSPGLRSTEAFF
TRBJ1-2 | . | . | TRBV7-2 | TGTGCCAGCAGCTTCGGCAGGGCCCAGGGCTACACCTTC | CASSFGRAQGYTF
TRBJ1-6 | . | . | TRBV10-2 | TGCGCCAGCAGTGAGGCCCAGGGCTCCTATAATTCACCCCTCCACTTT | CASSEAQGSYNSPLHF
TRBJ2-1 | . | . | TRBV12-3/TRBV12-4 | TGTGCCAGCAGCACCAGGGTCAATGAGCAGTTCTTC | CASSTRVNEQFF
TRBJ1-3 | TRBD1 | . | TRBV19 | TGTGCCAGTAGTGTGGGACAGTACTCTGGAAACACCATATATTTT | CASSVGQYSGNTIYF
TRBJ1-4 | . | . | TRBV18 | TGTGCCAGCTCCCCTAGGGGCACTAATGAAAAACTGTTTTTT | CASSPRGTNEKLFF
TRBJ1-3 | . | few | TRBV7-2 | TGTGCCAGCAGCTTATCTCCGGGAGGGTCTGGAAACACCATATATTTT | CASSLSPGGSGNTIYF
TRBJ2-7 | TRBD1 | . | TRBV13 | TGTGCCAGCAGCTTAGGCCGGGACAGCTCCTACGAGCAGTACTTC | CASSLGRDSSYEQYF
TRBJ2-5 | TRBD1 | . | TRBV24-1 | TGTGCCACCAGTGATTGGACAGGTGCCGTAGGGGAGACCCAGTACTTC | CATSDWTGAVGETQYF
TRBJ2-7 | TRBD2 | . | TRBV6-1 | TGTGCCAGCAGTGAAGCGGCGGGGGGGCCTTTCGAGCAGTACTTC | CASSEAAGGPFEQYF
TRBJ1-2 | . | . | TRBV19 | TGTGCCAGTAGTATAGTTGGCGGGGGGACTAACTATGGCTACACCTTC | CASSIVGGGTNYGYTF
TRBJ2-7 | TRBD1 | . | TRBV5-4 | TGTGCCAGCAGCTTAAGACAGGGGTCCGAGCAGTACTTC | CASSLRQGSEQYF
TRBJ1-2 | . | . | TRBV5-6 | TGTGCCAGCAGCTTTAAGGGCCTCAGGGGCGGCTATGGCTACACCTTC | CASSFKGLRGGYGYTF
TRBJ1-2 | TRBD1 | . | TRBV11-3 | TGTGCCAGCAGCTTAGAGGTTCAGGGGGCCAAGGGCCCCGGCGGTATAGGCTACACCTTC | CASSLEVQGAKGPGGIGYTF
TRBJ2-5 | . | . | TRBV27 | TGTGCCAGCAGTTTAGTGCCACTTTCTCTGACCCAGTACTTC | CASSLVPLSLTQYF